This T cell receptor beta chain was found in a study of blood T cell repertoires in COVID-19. Study overall: Italy, Spain and the United States were the sources of the convalescent and acute COVID-19 samples.

The repertoire was sequenced with immunoSEQ multiplex PCR; TCRdb's copy has only in-frame clones and lacks some. The sample lists about 190,000 clones; roughly 88% were seen once. The CDR3 is 16 amino acids. Germline CDR1 reads MNHEY; CDR2 reads SVGAGI. The V gene lost 2 bases and the J gene lost 2 bases, with 15 bases spanning the gap. Sequenced: peripheral blood. The source is a woman aged 40 to 50 who had recovered from COVID-19. V is TRBV6-5 and J is TRBJ2-5, with D possibly matching TRBD2 (6 bases). The CDR3 region has the DNA TGTGCCAGCAGTTACGATGTATGGAGGGGACAAGAGACCCAGTACTTC. Its translation is CASSYDVWRGQETQYF.